This entry features one T cell receptor beta chain sequence. The data derive from a study of beta chain features in type 1 diabetes. Reverse transcribing all isolated RNA meant expressed TCRB transcripts were sequenced. Assay: immunoSEQ multiplex PCR; the TCRdb copy retains only in-frame clones and omits some. The repertoire consists of about 320,000 clones, with 13% to 15% occurring once and the leading ten covering over 5%. V lost 1 base and J 7 bases, leaving 11 bases between the germline ends. There are 14 residues in the CDR3. CDR1 SGHTA and CDR2 FQGNSA come from the germline V gene. The chain couples TRBV7-2 to TRBJ2-1, with D perhaps assigned TRBD1 or TRBD2 (5 bases each). This receptor was obtained from a man between 25 and 39 years old in good health. The sequenced sample was central memory CD4+ T cells from blood. Written as DNA, the CDR3 is TGTGCCAGCAGCTTAGGGGGGTCAGGGAATGAGCAGTTCTTC. This encodes CASSLGGSGNEQFF.